Listed below are T cell receptor beta chains from one sample, sequenced in a study of T cells after yellow fever vaccination. Each CDR3 protein gets one entry after TCRdb re-called the 5' RACE reads with MiXCR. The data show some 550,000 distinct CDR3 sequences, roughly 19% seen once. Specimen: PBMCs, collected 15 days after the yellow fever booster vaccination. Receptor source: a young man who received the YFV17D yellow fever vaccine. The CDR3 runs from the conserved cysteine through the conserved F or W. The order of the fields is clone size, J gene, V gene, D gene, CDR3 DNA, CDR3 protein. The D gene is left open where the match is weak. The size entry is marked missing in some rows and otherwise reads once, few, many or a size class.

size: -
J: TRBJ2-5
V: TRBV4-3
D: -
DNA: TGCGCCAGCAGCTTAGTGGGCGAGCAAGAGACCCAGTACTTC
CDR3: CASSLVGEQETQYF

size: -
J: TRBJ1-1
V: TRBV10-3
D: -
DNA: TGTGCCATCAGTGAGTCGGGAGAGGGGGTTACTGAAGCTTTCTTT
CDR3: CAISESGEGVTEAFF

size: few
J: TRBJ1-2
V: TRBV29-1
D: -
DNA: TGCAGCGTTGTTAGCCATGGCTACACCTTC
CDR3: CSVVSHGYTF

size: few
J: TRBJ2-5
V: TRBV7-9
D: -
DNA: TGTGCCAGCAGCTGGACCTCCGGGCCTCCGATGGGAGTGACCCAGTACTTC
CDR3: CASSWTSGPPMGVTQYF

size: -
J: TRBJ2-5
V: TRBV10-1
D: TRBD1
DNA: TGCGCCAGCAGTCGGGACAGGGCTATGGAGACCCAGTACTTC
CDR3: CASSRDRAMETQYF

size: -
J: TRBJ2-7
V: TRBV12-3/TRBV12-4
D: -
DNA: TGTGCCAGTAGCCGGACAATGAGGCCCTACGAGCAGTACTTC
CDR3: CASSRTMRPYEQYF

size: -
J: TRBJ2-3
V: TRBV9
D: -
DNA: TGTGCCAGCAGCGTGGGCCGGTCTGGCCGCACAGATACGCAGTATTTT
CDR3: CASSVGRSGRTDTQYF

size: many
J: TRBJ1-4
V: TRBV5-1
D: -
DNA: TGCGCCAGCAGCTCGGAGGGACATGGGGATGAAAAACTGTTTTTT
CDR3: CASSSEGHGDEKLFF

size: -
J: TRBJ2-7
V: TRBV29-1
D: -
DNA: TGCAGCGTTGATTCAGAAGATTCCTACGAGCAGTACTTC
CDR3: CSVDSEDSYEQYF

size: -
J: TRBJ2-2
V: TRBV2
D: -
DNA: TGTGCCAGCAGTGAAATGCAGAAGACCGGGGAGCTGTTTTTT
CDR3: CASSEMQKTGELFF

size: -
J: TRBJ2-5
V: TRBV3-1
D: TRBD2
DNA: TGTGCCAGCAGCCGGACGGCCGTAGCGGGAGGAGGCCAAGAGACCCAGTACTTC
CDR3: CASSRTAVAGGGQETQYF

size: few
J: TRBJ1-1
V: TRBV28
D: -
DNA: TGTGCCAGCAGTGACCACGTTGAAGCTTTCTTT
CDR3: CASSDHVEAFF

size: few
J: TRBJ2-5
V: TRBV9
D: TRBD2
DNA: TGTGCCAGCAGCGTAGCCTCTAGCGGGAAGGGAGAGACCCAGTACTTC
CDR3: CASSVASSGKGETQYF

size: few
J: TRBJ1-1
V: TRBV3-1
D: -
DNA: TGTGCCAGCAGCCAATACGGCGGGAACACTGAAGCTTTCTTT
CDR3: CASSQYGGNTEAFF

size: -
J: TRBJ1-6
V: TRBV7-9
D: -
DNA: TGTGCCAGCAGCTCAACCCTCCGGGCGACGAGTTCACCCCTCCACTTT
CDR3: CASSSTLRATSSPLHF

size: few
J: TRBJ2-3
V: TRBV20-1
D: -
DNA: TGCAGTGCTGGCCTGAGGGATACGCAGTATTTT
CDR3: CSAGLRDTQYF

size: -
J: TRBJ2-4
V: TRBV7-2
D: -
DNA: TGTGCCAGCAGCTTACGAGGACCCAAAAACATTCAGTACTTC
CDR3: CASSLRGPKNIQYF

size: -
J: TRBJ2-1
V: TRBV7-6
D: -
DNA: TGTGCCAGCAGCGTTGGACGAGGGGTCCATGAGCAGTTCTTC
CDR3: CASSVGRGVHEQFF

size: -
J: TRBJ2-7
V: TRBV20-1
D: -
DNA: TGCAGTGCTAGCAGGGTATCCCACGAGCAGTACTTC
CDR3: CSASRVSHEQYF

size: few
J: TRBJ1-5
V: TRBV7-2
D: -
DNA: TGTGCCAGCAGCTTAGCACCAGGGGCGGTTCAGCCCCAGCATTTT
CDR3: CASSLAPGAVQPQHF

size: few
J: TRBJ2-3
V: TRBV7-8
D: -
DNA: TGTGCCAGCAGCTTAGAGCGGTCCCCCGTAGGCACAGATACGCAGTATTTT
CDR3: CASSLERSPVGTDTQYF

size: -
J: TRBJ2-1
V: TRBV10-3
D: -
DNA: TGTGCCATCAGTGGTGACGGGGGAGACAATGAGCAGTTCTTC
CDR3: CAISGDGGDNEQFF

size: few
J: TRBJ2-3
V: TRBV7-2
D: TRBD2
DNA: TGTGCCAGCAGCCAAACCATAGCGGGTGGGAGGGATACGCAGTATTTT
CDR3: CASSQTIAGGRDTQYF

size: -
J: TRBJ1-4
V: TRBV12-3/TRBV12-4
D: TRBD1
DNA: TGTGCCAGCTTACTTACAGGGGTCGGAAAACTGTTTTTT
CDR3: CASLLTGVGKLFF

size: -
J: TRBJ2-7
V: TRBV2
D: -
DNA: TGTGCCAGCAGCGTAACCGCACAGGGGACTTTCTCCTACGAGCAGTACTTC
CDR3: CASSVTAQGTFSYEQYF

size: few
J: TRBJ2-7
V: TRBV20-1
D: TRBD1
DNA: TGCAGTGCACGGACAGGAAGCTCCTACGAGCAGTACTTC
CDR3: CSARTGSSYEQYF

size: -
J: TRBJ2-1
V: TRBV5-1
D: -
DNA: TGCGCCAGCCCTTCAGCCGGGGCCCTCAATGAGCAGTTCTTC
CDR3: CASPSAGALNEQFF

size: few
J: TRBJ2-4
V: TRBV5-1
D: -
DNA: TGCGCCAGCAGCTTCGACACCGGGTACATTCAGTACTTC
CDR3: CASSFDTGYIQYF

size: -
J: TRBJ1-1
V: TRBV3-1
D: -
DNA: TGTGCCAGCAGCCAATCGTACAGGACTGAAGCTTTCTTT
CDR3: CASSQSYRTEAFF

size: -
J: TRBJ2-7
V: TRBV27
D: -
DNA: TGTGCCAGCAGTTTAACAGGGTTTTCCTACGAGCAGTACTTC
CDR3: CASSLTGFSYEQYF

size: -
J: TRBJ2-1
V: TRBV3-1
D: TRBD2
DNA: TGTGCCAGCAGCCAAGATAAACTAGCGGGGTCCTACAATGAGCAGTTCTTC
CDR3: CASSQDKLAGSYNEQFF

size: -
J: TRBJ1-1
V: TRBV27
D: -
DNA: TGTGCCAGCAGTTTTAATCTGAACACTGAAGCTTTCTTT
CDR3: CASSFNLNTEAFF

size: -
J: TRBJ2-4
V: TRBV6-2/TRBV6-3
D: -
DNA: TGTGCCAGCAGTGGGCCAGGGACTGCCAAAAACATTCAGTACTTC
CDR3: CASSGPGTAKNIQYF

size: many
J: TRBJ2-5
V: TRBV6-5
D: TRBD1
DNA: TGTGCCAGCAGTTTCAGGGCCACGGACAGGGGGGAGACCCAGTACTTC
CDR3: CASSFRATDRGETQYF

size: few
J: TRBJ1-2
V: TRBV20-1
D: -
DNA: TGCAGTGCAACAGACAGCTATGGCTACACCTTC
CDR3: CSATDSYGYTF

size: few
J: TRBJ1-2
V: TRBV5-1
D: -
DNA: TGCGCCAGCAGCTTGGCTGTTTATGGCGGCTACACCTTC
CDR3: CASSLAVYGGYTF

size: -
J: TRBJ1-5
V: TRBV28
D: TRBD1
DNA: TGTGCCACCGGGACAGTTCCGGCGGGCAATCAGCCCCAGCATTTT
CDR3: CATGTVPAGNQPQHF

size: few
J: TRBJ2-5
V: TRBV7-9
D: -
DNA: TGTGCCAGCTCAACTCGGAGGTGGGAGACCCAGTACTTC
CDR3: CASSTRRWETQYF

size: -
J: TRBJ2-7
V: TRBV2
D: TRBD2
DNA: TGTGCCAGCAGTGAAACCGGGACTAGCGGGTACGAGCAGTACTTC
CDR3: CASSETGTSGYEQYF

size: -
J: TRBJ2-2
V: TRBV2
D: TRBD2
DNA: TGTGCCAGTTTACTAGCGGGAGGTGGCACCGGGGAGCTGTTTTTT
CDR3: CASLLAGGGTGELFF

size: few
J: TRBJ1-2
V: TRBV7-2
D: TRBD1
DNA: TGTGCCAGCAGCCTCATTTACAGGGGCCTGGAGGGGGGCTACACCTTC
CDR3: CASSLIYRGLEGGYTF

size: many
J: TRBJ2-1
V: TRBV28
D: -
DNA: TGTGCCAGCAGTTTGGGTGTTAGCTCCTACAATGAGCAGTTCTTC
CDR3: CASSLGVSSYNEQFF

size: -
J: TRBJ2-1
V: TRBV25-1
D: -
DNA: TGTGCCAGCAGTGATTGGGTGGAGGGCTACAATGAGCAGTTCTTC
CDR3: CASSDWVEGYNEQFF